Each of the 30 T cell receptor beta chains below was sequenced from the same sample in a study of cytomegalovirus exposure and HLA in healthy donors. PCR amplification relied on 60 Vbeta primers (plus 13 Jbeta primers). Only in-frame clones appear in the TCRdb table, and some are missing; sequencing was by immunoSEQ multiplex PCR. The sample carries 130,000 or so clones, roughly 80% recorded once. The sample comprised PBMCs. The source is a female donor in good health and CMV-seronegative.

This clone was found once. V gene TRBV27 combines with J gene TRBJ1-6; 7 bases match TRBD1. The CDR3 runs to 18 residues. The V segment lost 3 bases and the J segment 6 bases; nucleotides outside the gene matches: 14. Germline V lookup: CDR1 MNHEY, CDR2 SMNVEV (reference sequence). The CDR3 spells CASSFTTGIFSGNSPLHF. The DNA for the CDR3 is TGTGCCAGCAGTTTTACGACAGGGATATTTTCGGGTAATTCACCCCTCCACTTT.

The J gene is TRBJ1-4, the V gene TRBV7-8, with D possibly matching TRBD1 (5 bases). Per the germline V gene, CDR1 is SGHVS and CDR2 is FQNEAQ. V lost 8 bases and J lost 4, with 14 bases in between. This CDR3 comprises 14 residues. The CDR3 is CASCLSRVNEKLFF. The CDR3 nucleotides read TGTGCCAGCTGTCTATCCAGGGTTAATGAAAAACTGTTTTTT.

The chain joins TRBV18 to TRBJ2-2; the match to TRBD2 covers 9 bases. There are 18 residues in the CDR3. Germline-derived CDR1 and CDR2 are KGHSH and LQKENI. The ends lost 0 bases at V and 0 bases at J; junction bases unmatched: 5. The CDR3 bases are TGTGCCAGCTCACCACCTCTGACTAGCGGAGCGAACACCGGGGAGCTGTTTTTT. It codes for CASSPPLTSGANTGELFF.

V is TRBV5-4 and J is TRBJ1-1; D is uncertain. The length of the CDR3 is 14 residues. Trimming removed 1 base at V and 2 bases at J, with 9 bases between. Germline CDR1 is SGHNT and CDR2 is YYREEE (reference sequence). The CDR3 loop is CASSLSQLNTEAFF. The CDR3 coding sequence is TGTGCCAGCAGCTTGTCACAGCTTAACACTGAAGCTTTCTTT.

This clone turned up a few times. The CDR3 coding sequence is TGTGCCAGCAGCGGAGGGATAGGGTTAGAAGCTTTCTTT. Amino acid sequence: CASSGGIGLEAFF. V is TRBV5-4 and J is TRBJ1-1; D unclear. V was pared by 4 bases and J by 8 bases, with 15 bases between. The length of the CDR3 is 13 residues. CDR1 and CDR2 (germline): SGHNT, YYREEE (reference sequence).

V gene TRBV9 combines with J gene TRBJ2-1, with 14 bases matching TRBD2. Trimming took 2 bases from V and 8 from J; bases not matched to a gene: 6. Per the germline V gene, CDR1 is SGDLS and CDR2 is YYNGEE. CDR3 size: 16 residues. CDR3 region: CASSVATSGGAHEQFF. The CDR3 DNA reads as TGTGCCAGCAGCGTGGCGACTAGCGGGGGGGCACATGAGCAGTTCTTC.

V gene TRBV5-4 combines with J gene TRBJ2-7; the match to TRBD1 covers 11 bases. The ends lost 3 bases at V and 5 bases at J; junction bases unmatched: 4. Germline assignment: CDR1 SGHNT and CDR2 YYREEE (reference sequence). The CDR3 totals 14 residues. CDR3 loop: CASSWDRGVNEQYF. The CDR3 DNA reads TGTGCCAGCAGCTGGGACAGGGGGGTCAACGAGCAGTACTTC.

This chain uses TRBV28 with TRBJ1-5; D remains ambiguous. The germline gives CDR1 MDHEN, CDR2 SYDVKM. Trimming left V 7 bases short and J 2 bases short, with 15 bases between. The CDR3 spans 15 residues. The CDR3 here is CASTSTGLGNQPQHF. CDR3 DNA: TGTGCCAGCACCTCCACCGGACTGGGCAATCAGCCCCAGCATTTT.

The rearrangement links TRBV28 to TRBJ1-3, with D possibly TRBD1 on 6 matching bases. The ends were cut back, 4 bases at V and 0 bases at J, with 10 bases in the middle. The CDR3 sequence is 15 residues long. Germline V CDR1 and CDR2: MDHEN, SYDVKM. CDR3 sequence reads: CASSSQGRSGNTIYF. Written as DNA, the CDR3 is TGTGCCAGCAGTTCCCAGGGGCGCTCTGGAAACACCATATATTTT.

The genes are TRBV19 and TRBJ2-1, with a tentative D call TRBD1 (5 bases). This CDR3 is 17 amino acids long. CDR1 and CDR2 (germline): LNHDA, SQIVND (reference sequence). Trimming stripped 7 bases from V and 0 bases from J, with 19 bases between. The CDR3 loop is CASKFTSDSYSYNEQFF. For the CDR3, the DNA is TGTGCCAGTAAATTTACCTCCGACAGCTACTCCTACAATGAGCAGTTCTTC.

This clone was detected only once. The chain links TRBV28 to TRBJ1-2; 8 bases line up with TRBD1. The ends lost 3 bases at V and 3 bases at J; junction bases unmatched: 9. Germline V CDR1 and CDR2: MDHEN, SYDVKM. The CDR3 has 16 residues. CDR3 nucleotides: TGTGCCAGCAGTTTGAGTATTGGACAGGGAGACTATGGCTACACCTTC. It encodes CASSLSIGQGDYGYTF.

This chain joins TRBV28 and TRBJ2-7; 7 positions agree with TRBD2. CDR1 is MDHEN, CDR2 SYDVKM, per germline. Unmatched junction bases numbered 6, after V lost 2 bases and J lost 2 bases. The CDR3 loop spans 15 amino acids. The CDR3 loop is CASSLAGRIPYEQYF. For the CDR3, the DNA is TGTGCCAGCAGTTTAGCCGGGAGGATTCCCTACGAGCAGTACTTC.

This chain uses TRBV2 with TRBJ2-1, with TRBD2 matching 8 bases. J lost 12 bases, V lost 4 bases, and 14 bases had no gene match. Germline loops: CDR1 SNHLY, CDR2 FYNNEI. The CDR3 spans 15 residues. The CDR3 protein is CASSVTSGTGRVQFF. For the CDR3, the DNA is TGTGCCAGCAGTGTAACTAGCGGTACCGGGAGGGTGCAGTTCTTC.

The chain employs TRBV27 and TRBJ2-5; 8 bases are a match to TRBD2. The V and J ends lost 6 bases and 0 bases, in that order; junction bases with no gene match: 3. The CDR3 sequence is 14 residues long. The V gene's germline CDR1 is MNHEY and CDR2 SMNVEV (reference sequence). The CDR3 is CASRRSGNQETQYF. CDR3 in DNA: TGTGCCAGCAGACGTAGCGGGAACCAAGAGACCCAGTACTTC.

This clone was picked up one time. This sequence joins TRBV5-8 and TRBJ2-2, with TRBD2 as a possible D gene (6 bases). V was clipped by 1 base and J by 2 bases, with 12 bases between them. Germline V gene data show CDR1 as SGHTS and CDR2 as YDEGEE. The CDR3 contains 16 residues. The CDR3 is CASSLPGTVNTGELFF. The CDR3, as DNA: TGTGCCAGCAGCTTGCCCGGGACTGTAAACACCGGGGAGCTGTTTTTT.

This clone appeared once. This rearrangement joins TRBV6-5 to TRBJ1-2, with 10 bases lining up with TRBD1. CDR3 length: 15 residues. Germline CDR1 reads MNHEY; CDR2 reads SVGAGI. The V segment lost 0 bases and the J segment 4 bases; nucleotides outside the gene matches: 2. CDR3 loop: CASSYSGTGVYGYTF. DNA for the CDR3: TGTGCCAGCAGTTACTCAGGGACAGGGGTCTATGGCTACACCTTC.

This chain links TRBV14 with TRBJ1-1; TRBD1 is a possible D gene (5 bases). Germline loops: CDR1 SGHDN, CDR2 FVKESK. The CDR3 is 16 residues long. Trimming stripped 2 bases from V and 0 bases from J, with 13 bases between. CDR3 loop: CASSQLGGSMNTEAFF. CDR3 nucleotide sequence: TGTGCCAGCAGCCAACTTGGGGGGAGCATGAACACTGAAGCTTTCTTT.

This clone came up once. V is TRBV5-4 and J is TRBJ2-7; 11 bases line up with TRBD2. The CDR3 covers 15 residues. V gave up 4 bases and J gave up 3 bases; unmatched junction bases: 6. CDR1 SGHNT and CDR2 YYREEE come from the germline V gene (reference sequence). Here the CDR3 DNA reads TGTGCCAGCAGCCCGAGTGGACTAGCGGGCTACGAGCAGTACTTC. Translation gives CASSPSGLAGYEQYF.

V gene TRBV2 combines with J gene TRBJ1-1; D is unclear. Deletions cut 2 bases from V and 0 bases from J, with 4 bases between. The CDR3 consists of 13 residues. Germline assignment: CDR1 SNHLY and CDR2 FYNNEI. CDR3 region: CASSEIMNTEAFF. Here the CDR3 DNA reads TGTGCCAGCAGTGAAATTATGAACACTGAAGCTTTCTTT. Variable domain in full (rest from reference TRBV2 and TRBJ1-1): EPEVTQTPSHQVTQMGQEVILRCVPISNHLYFYWYRQILGQKVEFLVSFYNNEISEKSEIFDDQFSVERPDGSNFTLKIRSTKLEDSAMYFCASSEIMNTEAFFGQGTRLTVV.

This chain connects TRBV2 to TRBJ2-5; 10 bases are a match to TRBD1. The CDR3 is made up of 15 amino acids. Germline V CDR1 and CDR2: SNHLY, FYNNEI. Germline trimming cut 6 bases from V and 5 bases from J; bases unmatched to any gene: 9. CDR3 nucleotides: TGTGCCAGCAGAGCGGACAGGGGGGATATCGAGACCCAGTACTTC. Protein product: CASRADRGDIETQYF. Filled out from reference TRBV2 and TRBJ2-5, the complete variable domain reads EPEVTQTPSHQVTQMGQEVILRCVPISNHLYFYWYRQILGQKVEFLVSFYNNEISEKSEIFDDQFSVERPDGSNFTLKIRSTKLEDSAMYFCASRADRGDIETQYFGPGTRLLVL.

J is TRBJ1-3 and V is TRBV5-5; tentative D call: TRBD1 (6 bases). The germline CDR1 and CDR2 sequences are SGHKS and YYEKEE (reference sequence). CDR3 length: 14 amino acids. The V end lost 4 bases, the J end lost 3 bases, and 11 bases lay between the germline ends. The CDR3 DNA reads TGTGCCAGCAGCCTGGACAGCCGTGGAAACACCATATATTTT. Translating gives CASSLDSRGNTIYF.

This clone was counted between two and nine times. This chain links TRBV6-1 with TRBJ1-1, with 9 bases that match TRBD1. Germline values: CDR1 MNHNS, CDR2 SASEGT. The CDR3 sequence is 15 residues long. Losses at the gene ends were 4 bases for V and 4 bases for J; bases not matched to a gene: 7. The CDR3 spells CASSAQTGGTTEAFF. The CDR3 nucleotides read TGTGCCAGCAGTGCACAGACAGGGGGAACCACTGAAGCTTTCTTT.

The chain combines TRBV6-4 with TRBJ1-2; 9 bases are a match to TRBD1. Trimming took 6 bases from V and 3 from J; bases not matched to a gene: 5. CDR3 length: 14 residues. The germline V gene has CDR1 MRHNA and CDR2 SNTAGT. The chain's CDR3 is CASRNRTGDYGYTF. The CDR3 DNA sequence: TGTGCCAGCAGAAATAGGACAGGGGACTATGGCTACACCTTC.

This chain joins TRBV2 and TRBJ1-3, with a possible D match to TRBD1 (6 bases). CDR3 size: 16 residues. CDR1 and CDR2 from the germline V gene are SNHLY and FYNNEI. V gave up 2 bases and J gave up 4 bases, with 15 bases separating them. The CDR3 region is CASSESPTGWGNTIYF. For the CDR3, the DNA is TGTGCCAGCAGTGAATCACCCACAGGGTGGGGAAACACCATATATTTT. Complete variable domain (other parts from reference TRBV2 and TRBJ1-3): EPEVTQTPSHQVTQMGQEVILRCVPISNHLYFYWYRQILGQKVEFLVSFYNNEISEKSEIFDDQFSVERPDGSNFTLKIRSTKLEDSAMYFCASSESPTGWGNTIYFGEGSWLTVV.

In regard to this clone: The same CDR3 arises from other DNA sequences in this sample as well. The V and J genes are TRBV27 and TRBJ1-1; D might be TRBD1 (6 bases). V was trimmed by 2 bases and J by 4 bases, leaving 8 bases between them. Germline-derived CDR1 and CDR2 are MNHEY and SMNVEV (reference sequence). CDR3 size: 13 residues. This chain's CDR3 is CASSLGGATEAFF. The CDR3, as DNA: TGTGCCAGCAGTTTAGGGGGGGCCACTGAAGCTTTCTTT.

This sequence joins TRBV5-4 and TRBJ1-1; D might be TRBD1 (6 bases). CDR3 length equals 13 residues. Germline V CDR1 and CDR2: SGHNT, YYREEE (reference sequence). Between the trimmed V and J ends, which lost 3 bases and 3 bases, there was a span of 9 bases. The CDR3 region has the DNA TGTGCCAGCAGCTACTCAGGGGACACTGAAGCTTTCTTT. It is translated as CASSYSGDTEAFF.

This chain uses TRBV27 with TRBJ2-5; D perhaps matches TRBD1 (7 bases). Near its end, the DNA agrees better with TRBJ2-7, so the J call may be wrong. There are 15 residues in the CDR3. Germline V gene sequence: CDR1 MNHEY, CDR2 SMNVEV (reference sequence). DNA of the CDR3: TGTGCCAGCAGGGTTGGGCGGGACAGCTCCTACGAGCAGTACTTC. As protein: CASRVGRDSSYEQYF.

The genes are TRBV7-2 and TRBJ1-5; 9 bases are shared with TRBD1. Germline V gives CDR1 SGHTA, CDR2 FQGNSA. The CDR3 spans 15 residues. After removal of 3 bases from V and 3 bases from J, the junction contained 3 bases not matched to a gene. The CDR3 DNA reads as TGTGCCAGCAGCTTCGGGACAGGGAACAATCAGCCCCAGCATTTT. Translated: CASSFGTGNNQPQHF.

The chain uses TRBV5-1 and TRBJ1-2, with D maybe TRBD1 (6 bases). Germline assignment: CDR1 SGHRS and CDR2 YFSETQ. Trimming took 4 bases from V and 1 from J, leaving 14 bases between them. The CDR3 has 15 amino acids. The CDR3 DNA follows: TGCGCCAGCAGCCCGGACAGACTTATTAACTATGGCTACACCTTC. This encodes CASSPDRLINYGYTF. Using reference TRBV5-1 and TRBJ1-2 for the parts outside the CDR3, the full variable domain is KAGVTQTPRYLIKTRGQQVTLSCSPISGHRSVSWYQQTPGQGLQFLFEYFSETQRNKGNFPGRFSGRQFSNSRSEMNVSTLELGDSALYLCASSPDRLINYGYTFGSGTRLTVV.

Concerning this clone itself: Mismatch with germline at one junction end may stem from a read error. The genes are TRBV28 and TRBJ1-1; 8 nucleotides line up with TRBD1. The CDR3 has 15 amino acids. In germline, CDR1 is MDHEN, CDR2 SYDVKM. The CDR3 spells CVSGSPGQANTEAFF. The CDR3 bases are TGTGTCAGCGGGAGTCCGGGACAGGCGAACACTGAAGCTTTCTTT.